This T cell receptor (beta chain) was found in a study of chemoradiotherapy in HPV16-positive cancers. Study-wide context: Candidate HPV-specific T-cell clones and common TCR motifs came from functional assays in a couple of HPV16-positive patients. General study findings and limits: Candidate HPV-specific clones and E7-related TCR motifs grew in tumor during treatment. The functional HPV-specific definition rests on just a couple of HPV16-positive patients.

From germline, CDR1 is SGHNT and CDR2 YYREEE (reference sequence). Unmatched junction bases numbered 6, after V lost 4 bases and J lost 0 bases. The CDR3 runs 17 residues. Using immunoSEQ multiplex PCR, the repertoire was profiled, and TCRdb retains in-frame clones only, with some absent. Here the sample spans around 12,000 clones, roughly 77% being singletons. Concerning this clone: Its antigen remains unknown.

This receptor was identified in a human donor with HPV-associated anogenital cancer. The chain couples TRBV5-4 to TRBJ1-4, with TRBD1 matching 10 bases. The sample was gathered from a patient who underwent chemoradiotherapy. The CDR3 DNA is TGTGCCAGCAGCATAAGACAGGGGGCCGCAACTAATGAAAAACTGTTTTTT. Its protein is CASSIRQGAATNEKLFF.